This T cell receptor (beta chain) was captured by sequencing in a study of cytomegalovirus exposure and HLA in healthy donors (TCRdb year 2017). Concerning the study at large: According to an earlier analysis of several hundred of the donors, 200 million or so T cells yielded roughly 110 million unique TCR beta sequences and about 280 Gb of sequence data. The study profiled the T cell repertoires of hundreds of subjects by immunosequencing and related them to cytomegalovirus serostatus. An earlier analysis of 587 of the donors used high-throughput TCR beta sequencing to judge whether each TCR beta V gene segment behaved as functional or pseudogenic. The number of typed donors differed by locus: about 620-640 for A, B, C, DRB1 and DQB1; approximately 520 for DQA1; fewer than 610 for DPA1; and about 470 for DPB1. Along with the roughly 670-subject first cohort, a separate validation cohort of roughly 110 different subjects was used. In the later analysis, no new phenotypic data were used to find candidate immune exposures; instead, reliance was placed on TCR beta sequences and their occurrence across donors. Donor age, sex, ethnicity and CMV serostatus were collected together with the repertoire data. Every discovery cohort repertoire had been produced on one sequencing platform. To predict cytomegalovirus infection status, the study brought together high-throughput TCR immunosequencing, statistical association of individual TCRs with disease status, and machine learning. Of the approximately 400 genotyped donors, approximately 83% fell in the genetic ancestry cluster associated with self-reported Caucasian donors. An early release that covered about 600 HLA-typed donors contained 300 to 350 gigabases of sequencing data and 65 million to 100 million unique TCR sequences. A later genetic analysis used genome-wide SNP genotypes for about 60% of the roughly 700 donors, treating that subset as a discovery cohort. Among some 400 genotyped donors of the cohort, an average of approximately 240,000 unique TCR beta nucleotide sequences were sequenced per donor, roughly 20% of them non-productive. A later analysis re-analyzed previously published TCR beta repertoires from 550 to 700 donors and added high-resolution HLA genotyping to study TCR occurrence patterns. HLA typing covered class I and class II loci at four-digit resolution. The study aimed to test whether signatures of past pathogen exposure could be identified by cataloging public T cell receptors. Several DR-DQ haplotypes were handled as single units for association and clustering, since linkage in the cohort was strong.

The cohort was made up of 500 to 850 healthy bone marrow donors. At the time of sampling, all cohort members were nominally healthy, though unrecorded immune exposures were likely present. The donor was CMV seronegative and belonged to the group of approximately 320 seronegative cohort members. Every donor gave a peripheral blood sample, and the peripheral blood mononuclear cells from that sample were used for TCR beta sequencing. The Qiagen DNeasy Blood Extraction Kit was used to extract genomic DNA from the blood cell samples. Study-level results and caveats: A further reported finding was that TCR beta sequences accurately predicted the HLA-A and HLA-B alleles for most subjects in the first cohort. In a later analysis, most CMV-associated TCR beta chains were found to appear HLA-restricted, with HLA associations seemingly driven largely by CMV exposure. The classifier was reported to diagnose cytomegalovirus status with high specificity and sensitivity in both the original cohort and the validation cohort. The presence/absence analyses assumed that sequencing depth was roughly uniform across donors, and that assumption may not be true. A later genetic analysis associated a missense DCLRE1C variant with V-gene and J-gene trimming of TCR beta chains, and an independent cohort replicated the association. Across donors, most TCR sequences were observed very rarely, whereas some public TCRs were present in many individuals. CMV serostatus was the only immune exposure information available for the cohort. The cohort was sequenced for TCR beta chains only, and without alpha or paired-chain data the features that could be detected were limited. A later analysis found that HLA-associated TCR beta chains were more clonally expanded and had lower generation probabilities than equally common non-associated chains. A cluster of highly shared sequence variants was judged likely to represent a technical artifact of the sequencing pipeline. According to a later analysis, TCR association rates differed among HLA loci, with DRB1 alleles showing the most associated TCRs and HLA-C alleles showing the fewest. The 87-base-pair reads could not distinguish some IMGT-functional V segments, including TRBV6-2 and TRBV6-3, so those segments were excluded. Linkage disequilibrium might explain the correlated functional status among segregating V segments, but an unknown experimental factor could not be excluded. A later analysis associated 16,951 TCR beta sequences with specific HLA alleles at a false discovery rate of 0.05. Strong co-occurrence of HLA alleles, especially DR and DQ, made assigning TCR associations to individual alleles difficult. Three of the identified cytomegalovirus-associated TCR beta chains were confirmed in vitro to be specific for cytomegalovirus antigens. It was suggested by the authors that the approach could potentially be generalized to other disease states and immunological phenotypes. An earlier analysis of several hundred of the donors showed that most TCR beta V segments appeared in productive rearrangements either about 87% or about 30% of the time, which broadly matched IMGT annotations. Because HLA typing was unavailable for some donors at each locus, only the typed subset was used in association tests. In the study, 150 to 200 TCR beta chains were listed as associated with cytomegalovirus. A later analysis reported that several top co-occurrence clusters appeared linked to parvovirus B19, influenza, CMV and Epstein-Barr virus. Because counts were too low, seventeen rarely observed V segments, including chromosome 9 orphons, were left out of the earlier analysis of 500 to 650 of the donors. A later genetic analysis reported fewer N-insertions in productive TCRs among donors in an Asian-associated ancestry cluster than the roughly 700-donor mean.

V and J lose 4 bases and 0 bases, and a span of 17 bases separates them. CDR1 is given as SGHKS and CDR2 as YYEKEE, both from the germline V gene (reference sequence). The CDR3 covers 18 residues, taking in both the cysteine and the phenylalanine. Solely the CDR3 DNA is kept, with 54 bases framed from the first base. Details on this clone: The specificity of this receptor is unknown. No base quality information exists; no much larger clone differs at one position.

Library method: the immunoSEQ multiplex PCR assay. For the multiplex PCR, a mixture combining 60 forward primers for TCR Vbeta segments and 13 reverse primers for TCR Jbeta segments was used. Amplification of the CDR3 region of rearranged TCR beta genes was performed with a multiplex PCR assay on genomic DNA. The amplified TCR beta libraries were sequenced on the Illumina HiSeq System as 87-base-pair reads. Regarding the original processing steps: In a later analysis, 77 million or so unique TCR beta chains were counted across the 650 to 750 repertoires, and some 10 million of these chains were shared by at least two donors. To remove PCR and sequencing errors, raw reads were error-corrected and collapsed into unique sequences using a nearest-neighbor algorithm that merged closely related sequences. To assign V, D and J gene segments, CDR3 sequences were aligned to IMGT reference sequences. For a sequence to be retained, a match of at least six nucleotides to both a V gene segment and a J gene segment was required. A rearrangement was called productive if the CDR3 had no stop codons and remained in frame with V and J, and every other rearrangement was called non-productive. CDR3 was defined by IMGT convention, running from the second conserved V-encoded cysteine to the conserved J-encoded phenylalanine. The earlier analysis of a few hundred of the donors excluded sequences that lacked an unambiguous match to a single V gene segment. An earlier analysis of over 450 of the donors classified V segments as functional when productive rearrangements were above 56.7% and as segregating when the standard deviation between donors was above 5%. A statistical classification framework was developed to diagnose cytomegalovirus status using the catalog of TCR beta chain sequences. A later analysis assigned V and J genes by comparing TCR nucleotide sequences with IMGT/GENE-DB human TR gene sequences. Using the TCRdist pipeline, a later analysis assigned CDR3 sequences along with most-parsimonious VDJ recombination scenarios. In a later analysis, every TCR beta chain was defined by the combination of its CDR3 amino acid sequence and its V-gene family, and reads without a unique V-gene family were dropped. To address suspected cross-contamination and a sequencing artifact, a later analysis removed approximately 600 highly shared, low-generation-probability nucleotide sequences. For each public chain, a later analysis derived a clonal expansion index from normalized ranks of inferred template counts within each repertoire. A later analysis computed generation probabilities with a VDJ recombination model fitted to out-of-frame rearrangements, and checked the results against IGoR. In a later analysis, TCR-TCR, TCR-HLA and TCR-CMV co-occurrence was scored with hypergeometric tests, and a repertoire-size bias correction was applied to TCR pairs. To estimate false discovery rates, a later analysis permuted the HLA or CMV assignments 20 times. In a later analysis, co-occurring TCRs were grouped with DBSCAN, and TCRdist sequence similarity was added when clustering was performed within HLA-allele-positive subsets. Co-occurrence clustering excluded repertoires with fewer than 30,000 or more than 120,000 public chains, plus five with anomalous nucleotide sharing. Sourced from immuneACCESS, this table was stored by TCRdb with only in-frame sequences that have V and J called. A share of the clones is absent; for the studies checked, an unresolved V gene accounts for under half, and the remainder has no known explanation. V, J and clone size were drawn from that table, and D and trimming were deduced from the DNA. Present in this sample are 210,000 or so clones, over 80% of which were seen just once. The leading ten clones occupy roughly 0.75% of the sample.

Sequencing used PBMCs. The sequence was obtained from a boy aged 2 to 9 in good health and CMV-seronegative. Recombination linked TRBV5-5 to TRBJ1-6; TRBD1 could be the D gene, as 5 bases match. The CDR3 protein sequence reads: CASSPLTALTSYNSPLHF. Here is the DNA: TGTGCCAGCAGCCCGCTGACAGCTCTAACCTCCTATAATTCACCCCTCCACTTT.